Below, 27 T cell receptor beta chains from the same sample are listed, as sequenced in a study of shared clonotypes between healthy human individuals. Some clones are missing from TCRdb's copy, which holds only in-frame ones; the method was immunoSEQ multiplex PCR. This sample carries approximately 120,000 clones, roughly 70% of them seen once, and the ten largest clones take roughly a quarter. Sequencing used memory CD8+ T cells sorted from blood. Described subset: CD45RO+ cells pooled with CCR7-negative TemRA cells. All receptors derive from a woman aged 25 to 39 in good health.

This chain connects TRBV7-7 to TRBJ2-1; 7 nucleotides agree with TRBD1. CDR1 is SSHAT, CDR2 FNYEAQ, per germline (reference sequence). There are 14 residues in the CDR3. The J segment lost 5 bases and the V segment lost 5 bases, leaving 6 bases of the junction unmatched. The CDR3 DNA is TGTGCCAGCAGCGAAAGCGACAGGGACAATGAGCAGTTCTTC. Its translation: CASSESDRDNEQFF.

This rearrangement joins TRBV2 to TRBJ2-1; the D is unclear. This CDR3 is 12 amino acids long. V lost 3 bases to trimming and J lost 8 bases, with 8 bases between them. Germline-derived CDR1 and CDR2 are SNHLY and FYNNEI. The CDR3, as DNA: TGTGCCAGCAGTGAGCGTCCCCATGAGCAGTTCTTC. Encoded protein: CASSERPHEQFF.

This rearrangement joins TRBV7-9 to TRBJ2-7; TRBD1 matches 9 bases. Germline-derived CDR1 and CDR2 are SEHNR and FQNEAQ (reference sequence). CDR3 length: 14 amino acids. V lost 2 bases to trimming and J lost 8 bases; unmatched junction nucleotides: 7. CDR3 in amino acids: CASSLRTGEEKQYF. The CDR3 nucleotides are TGTGCCAGCAGCTTACGGACAGGGGAAGAAAAGCAGTACTTC.

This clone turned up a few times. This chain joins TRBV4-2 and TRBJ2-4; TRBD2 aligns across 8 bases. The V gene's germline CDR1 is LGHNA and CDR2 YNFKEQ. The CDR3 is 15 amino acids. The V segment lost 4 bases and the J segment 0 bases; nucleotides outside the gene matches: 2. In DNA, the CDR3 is TGTGCCAGCAGCCTCGGGGGGGGAGCCAAAAACATTCAGTACTTC. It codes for CASSLGGGAKNIQYF.

DNA of the CDR3: TGTGCCACCAGCAGAGATCCGTTATTGGGAGGGCCTATCTACAATGAGCAGTTCTTC. Translation gives CATSRDPLLGGPIYNEQFF. The chain has TRBV15 and TRBJ2-1; the match to TRBD2 covers 7 bases. CDR1 and CDR2 from the germline V gene are LNHNV and YYDKDF (reference sequence). J was trimmed by 3 bases and V by 0 bases; bases with no gene match: 14. This CDR3 spans 19 amino acids. The entire variable domain, with the rest obtained from reference TRBV15 and TRBJ2-1, is as follows: DAMVIQNPRYQVTQFGKPVTLSCSQTLNHNVMYWYQQKSSQAPKLLFHYYDKDFNNEADTPDNFQSRRPNTSFCFLDIRSPGLGDTAMYLCATSRDPLLGGPIYNEQFFGPGTRLTVL.

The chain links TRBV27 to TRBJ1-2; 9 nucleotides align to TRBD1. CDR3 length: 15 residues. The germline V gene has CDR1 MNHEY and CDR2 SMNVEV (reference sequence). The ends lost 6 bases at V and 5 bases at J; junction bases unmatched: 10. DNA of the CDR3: TGTGCCAGCAGCGATACAGGGGGCTTGTGGTATGGCTACACCTTC. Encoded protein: CASSDTGGLWYGYTF.

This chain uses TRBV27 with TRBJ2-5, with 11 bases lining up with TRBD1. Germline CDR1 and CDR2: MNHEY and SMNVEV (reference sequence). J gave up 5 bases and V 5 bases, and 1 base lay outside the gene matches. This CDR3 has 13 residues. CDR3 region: CASSGQGAETQYF. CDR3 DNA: TGTGCCAGCAGTGGACAGGGGGCGGAGACCCAGTACTTC.

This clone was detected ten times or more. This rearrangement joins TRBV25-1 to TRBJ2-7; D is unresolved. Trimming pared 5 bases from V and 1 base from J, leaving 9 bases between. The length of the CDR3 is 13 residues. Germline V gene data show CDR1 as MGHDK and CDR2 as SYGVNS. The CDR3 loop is CASSIAGSYEQYF. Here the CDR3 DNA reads TGTGCCAGCAGTATAGCTGGGTCCTACGAGCAGTACTTC.

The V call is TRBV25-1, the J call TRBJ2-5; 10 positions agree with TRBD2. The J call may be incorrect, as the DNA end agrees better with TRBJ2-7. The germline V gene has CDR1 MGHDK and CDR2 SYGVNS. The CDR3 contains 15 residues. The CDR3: CASSDVAGGPTEQYF. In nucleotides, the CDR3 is TGTGCCAGCAGTGATGTAGCGGGAGGCCCCACCGAGCAGTACTTC.

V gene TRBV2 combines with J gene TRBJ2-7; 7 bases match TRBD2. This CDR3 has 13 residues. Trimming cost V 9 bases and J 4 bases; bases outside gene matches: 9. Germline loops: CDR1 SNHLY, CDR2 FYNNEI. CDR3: CASDGTKSYEQYF. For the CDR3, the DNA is TGTGCCAGTGACGGGACTAAGAGTTACGAGCAGTACTTC.

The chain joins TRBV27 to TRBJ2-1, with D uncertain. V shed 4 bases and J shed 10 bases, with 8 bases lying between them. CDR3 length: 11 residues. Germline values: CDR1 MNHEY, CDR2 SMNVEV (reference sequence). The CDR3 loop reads CASSWKYEQFF. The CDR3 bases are TGTGCCAGCAGTTGGAAGTACGAGCAGTTCTTC.

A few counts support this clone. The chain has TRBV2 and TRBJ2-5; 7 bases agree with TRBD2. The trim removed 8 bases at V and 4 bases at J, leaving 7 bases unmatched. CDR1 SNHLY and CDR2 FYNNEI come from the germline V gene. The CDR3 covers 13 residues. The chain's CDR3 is CASGDYEGETQYF. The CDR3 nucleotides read TGTGCCAGCGGGGACTACGAAGGAGAGACCCAGTACTTC.

CDR3 DNA: TGCGCCAGCAGCCAATCTCCCACCCGAGTTAGCGGGAAATACAATGAGCAGTTCTTC. Amino acids: CASSQSPTRVSGKYNEQFF. The chain joins TRBV4-1 to TRBJ2-1; 8 bases align to TRBD2. This CDR3 is built from 19 residues. J gave up 4 bases and V 2 bases, and 16 bases lay outside the gene matches. The germline CDR1 and CDR2 sequences are MGHRA and YSYEKL.

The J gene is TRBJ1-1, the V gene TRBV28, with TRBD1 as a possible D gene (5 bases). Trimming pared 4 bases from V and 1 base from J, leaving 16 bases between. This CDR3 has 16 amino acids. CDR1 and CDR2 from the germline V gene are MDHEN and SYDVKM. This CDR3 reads CASSSSRLGGNTEAFF. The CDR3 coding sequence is TGTGCCAGCAGTTCAAGCAGGTTGGGGGGGAACACTGAAGCTTTCTTT.

The CDR3 coding sequence is TGTGCCAGCACCCTCCGGAGCGGGGGGGGGAATACGCAGTATTTT. Translating it yields CASTLRSGGGNTQYF. The rearrangement joins TRBV6-4 to TRBJ2-3, with 10 nucleotides matching TRBD2. The CDR3 loop spans 15 amino acids. The junction had 11 bases not matched to a gene; V was cut back by 7 bases and J by 7 bases. Germline V gene data show CDR1 as MRHNA and CDR2 as SNTAGT.

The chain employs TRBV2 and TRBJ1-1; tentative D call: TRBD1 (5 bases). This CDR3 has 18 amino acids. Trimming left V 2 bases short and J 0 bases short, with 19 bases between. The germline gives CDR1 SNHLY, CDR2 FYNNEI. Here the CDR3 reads CASSERLKGTFMNTEAFF. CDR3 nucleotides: TGTGCCAGCAGTGAAAGGTTAAAGGGGACCTTTATGAACACTGAAGCTTTCTTT.

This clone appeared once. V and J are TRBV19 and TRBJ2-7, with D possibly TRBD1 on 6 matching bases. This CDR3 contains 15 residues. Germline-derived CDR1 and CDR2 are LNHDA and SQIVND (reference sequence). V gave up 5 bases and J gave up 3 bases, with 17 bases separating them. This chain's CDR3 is CASSPARGSLYEQYF. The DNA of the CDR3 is TGTGCCAGTAGTCCAGCCAGGGGCTCCCTCTACGAGCAGTACTTC. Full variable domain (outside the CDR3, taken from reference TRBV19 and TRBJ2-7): DGGITQSPKYLFRKEGQNVTLSCEQNLNHDAMYWYRQDPGQGLRLIYYSQIVNDFQKGDIAEGYSVSREKKESFPLTVTSAQKNPTAFYLCASSPARGSLYEQYFGPGTRLTVT.

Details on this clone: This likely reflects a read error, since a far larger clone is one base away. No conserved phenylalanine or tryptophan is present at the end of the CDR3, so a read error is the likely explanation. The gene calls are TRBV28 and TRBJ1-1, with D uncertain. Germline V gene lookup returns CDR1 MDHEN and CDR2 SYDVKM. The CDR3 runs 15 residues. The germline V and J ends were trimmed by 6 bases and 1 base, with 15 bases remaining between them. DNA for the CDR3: TGTGCCAGCAGACCGAAAACGTCCGGGAACACTGAAGCTTTCCTT. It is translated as CASRPKTSGNTEAFL.

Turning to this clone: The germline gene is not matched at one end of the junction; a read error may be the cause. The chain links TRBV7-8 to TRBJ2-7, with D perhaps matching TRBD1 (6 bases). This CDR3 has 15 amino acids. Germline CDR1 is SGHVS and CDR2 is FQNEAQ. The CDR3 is CANSLYQGMAYEQYF. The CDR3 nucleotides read TGTGCCAACAGCTTATATCAGGGGATGGCCTACGAGCAGTACTTC.

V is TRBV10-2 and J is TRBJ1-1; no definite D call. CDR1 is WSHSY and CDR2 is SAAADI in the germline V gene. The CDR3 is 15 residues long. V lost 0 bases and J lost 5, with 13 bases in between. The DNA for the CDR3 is TGCGCCAGCAGTGAGTCGACGGGAAGTAAGACTGAAGCTTTCTTT. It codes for CASSESTGSKTEAFF.

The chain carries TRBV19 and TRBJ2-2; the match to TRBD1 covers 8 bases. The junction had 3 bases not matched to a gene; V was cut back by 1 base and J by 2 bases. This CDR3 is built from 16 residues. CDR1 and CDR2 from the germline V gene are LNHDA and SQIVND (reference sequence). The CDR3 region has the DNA TGTGCCAGTAGTATAGTAACAGGGGGAAACACCGGGGAGCTGTTTTTT. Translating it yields CASSIVTGGNTGELFF. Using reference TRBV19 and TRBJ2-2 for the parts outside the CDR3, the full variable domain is DGGITQSPKYLFRKEGQNVTLSCEQNLNHDAMYWYRQDPGQGLRLIYYSQIVNDFQKGDIAEGYSVSREKKESFPLTVTSAQKNPTAFYLCASSIVTGGNTGELFFGEGSRLTVL.

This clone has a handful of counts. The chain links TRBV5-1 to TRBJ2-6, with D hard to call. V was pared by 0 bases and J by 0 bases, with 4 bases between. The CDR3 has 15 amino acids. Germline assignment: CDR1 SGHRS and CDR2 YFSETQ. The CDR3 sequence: CASSLGVSGANVLTF. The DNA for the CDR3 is TGCGCCAGCAGCTTGGGGGTCTCTGGGGCCAACGTCCTGACTTTC. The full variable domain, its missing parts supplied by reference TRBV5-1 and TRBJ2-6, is KAGVTQTPRYLIKTRGQQVTLSCSPISGHRSVSWYQQTPGQGLQFLFEYFSETQRNKGNFPGRFSGRQFSNSRSEMNVSTLELGDSALYLCASSLGVSGANVLTFGAGSRLTVL.

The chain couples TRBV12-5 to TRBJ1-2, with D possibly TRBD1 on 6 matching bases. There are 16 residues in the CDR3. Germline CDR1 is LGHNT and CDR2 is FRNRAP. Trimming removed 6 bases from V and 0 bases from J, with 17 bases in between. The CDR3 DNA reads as TGTGCTAGTGGGTCCAACCCACAGGGAGCTAACTATGGCTACACCTTC. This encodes CASGSNPQGANYGYTF.

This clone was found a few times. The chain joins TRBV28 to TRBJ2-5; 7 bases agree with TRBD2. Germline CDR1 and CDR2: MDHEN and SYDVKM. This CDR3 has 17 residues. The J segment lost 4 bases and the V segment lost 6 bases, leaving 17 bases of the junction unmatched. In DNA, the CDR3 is TGTGCCAGCAGACGAGATAGGGTGGGAGGGAGTGCAGAGACCCAGTACTTC. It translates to CASRRDRVGGSAETQYF.

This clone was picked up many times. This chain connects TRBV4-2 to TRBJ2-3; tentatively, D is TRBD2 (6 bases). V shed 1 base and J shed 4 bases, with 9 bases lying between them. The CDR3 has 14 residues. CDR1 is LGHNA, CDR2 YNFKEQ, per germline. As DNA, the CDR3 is TGTGCCAGCAGCCAAGGCAGGGAGGCAGATACGCAGTATTTT. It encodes CASSQGREADTQYF.

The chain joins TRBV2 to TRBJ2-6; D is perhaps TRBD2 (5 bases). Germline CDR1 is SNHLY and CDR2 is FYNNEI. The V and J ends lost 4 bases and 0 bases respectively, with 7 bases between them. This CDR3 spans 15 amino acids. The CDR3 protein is CASSVRDSGANVLTF. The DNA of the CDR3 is TGTGCCAGCAGTGTACGGGACTCTGGGGCCAACGTCCTGACTTTC.

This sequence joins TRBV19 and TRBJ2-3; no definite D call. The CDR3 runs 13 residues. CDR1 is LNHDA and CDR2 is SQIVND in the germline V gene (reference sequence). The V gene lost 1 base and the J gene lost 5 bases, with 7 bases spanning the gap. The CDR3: CASSIGGQDTQYF. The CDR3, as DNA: TGTGCCAGTAGTATAGGAGGTCAAGATACGCAGTATTTT.